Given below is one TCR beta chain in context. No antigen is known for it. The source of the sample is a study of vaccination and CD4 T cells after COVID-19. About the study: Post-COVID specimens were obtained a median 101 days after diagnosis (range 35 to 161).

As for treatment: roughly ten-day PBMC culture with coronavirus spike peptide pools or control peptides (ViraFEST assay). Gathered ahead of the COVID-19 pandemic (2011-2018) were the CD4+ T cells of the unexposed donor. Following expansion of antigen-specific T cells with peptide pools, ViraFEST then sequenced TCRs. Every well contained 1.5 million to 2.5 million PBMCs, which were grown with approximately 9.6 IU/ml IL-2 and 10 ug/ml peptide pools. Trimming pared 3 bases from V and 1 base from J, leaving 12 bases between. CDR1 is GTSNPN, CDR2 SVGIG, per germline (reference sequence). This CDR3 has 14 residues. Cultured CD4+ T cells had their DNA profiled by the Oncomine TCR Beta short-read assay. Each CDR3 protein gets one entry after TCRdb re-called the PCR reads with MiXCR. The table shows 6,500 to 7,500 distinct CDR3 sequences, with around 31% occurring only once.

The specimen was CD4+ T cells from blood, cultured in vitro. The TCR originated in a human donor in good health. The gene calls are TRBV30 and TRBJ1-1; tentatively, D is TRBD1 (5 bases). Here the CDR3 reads CAWRLQGGNTEAFF. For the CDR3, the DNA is TGTGCCTGGAGGCTCCAGGGAGGGAACACTGAAGCTTTCTTT.